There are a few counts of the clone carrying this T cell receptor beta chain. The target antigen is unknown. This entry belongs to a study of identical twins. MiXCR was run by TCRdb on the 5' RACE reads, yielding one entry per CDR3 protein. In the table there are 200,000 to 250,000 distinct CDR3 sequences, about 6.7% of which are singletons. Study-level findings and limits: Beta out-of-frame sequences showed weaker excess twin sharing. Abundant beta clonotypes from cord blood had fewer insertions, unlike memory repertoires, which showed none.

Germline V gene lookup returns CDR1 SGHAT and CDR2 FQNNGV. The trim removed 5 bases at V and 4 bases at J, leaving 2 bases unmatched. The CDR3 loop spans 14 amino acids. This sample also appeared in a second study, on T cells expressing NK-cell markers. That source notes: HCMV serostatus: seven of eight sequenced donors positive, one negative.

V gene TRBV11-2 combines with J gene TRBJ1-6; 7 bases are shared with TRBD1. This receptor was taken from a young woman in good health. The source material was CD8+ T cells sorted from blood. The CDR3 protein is CASSQGVYNSPLHF. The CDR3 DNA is TGTGCCAGCAGCCAGGGGGTATATAATTCACCCCTCCACTTT. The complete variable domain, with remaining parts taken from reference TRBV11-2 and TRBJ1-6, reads EAGVAQSPRYKIIEKRQSVAFWCNPISGHATLYWYQQILGQGPKLLIQFQNNGVVDDSQLPKDRFSAERLKGVDSTLKIQPAKLEDSAVYLCASSQGVYNSPLHFGNGTRLTVT.